The 28 T cell receptor beta chains reported below all come from one sample, sequenced in a study of T cells in Graves' hyperthyroidism and ophthalmopathy. RNA transcripts were the template for amplifying TCR beta CDR3 regions. HTBI primers were the set used in a first-round RT-PCR of the TCR CDR3. One entry per CDR3 protein results from TCRdb running MiXCR on the multiplex PCR reads. The table records 220,000 or so distinct CDR3 sequences, about 16% of them present only once. Sequencing was done on a sample of blood. All receptors come from a woman aged 18-29 years with Graves' ophthalmopathy.

This clonotype was counted many times. The chain links TRBV4-1 to TRBJ1-1; tentative D call: TRBD1 (6 bases). Germline loops: CDR1 MGHRA, CDR2 YSYEKL. This CDR3 has 15 amino acids. V was pared by 2 bases and J by 3 bases, with 13 bases between. CDR3 nucleotide sequence: TGCGCCAGCAGCCAATCAGGGGCGGGGTACACTGAAGCTTTCTTT. Its protein is CASSQSGAGYTEAFF.

This clonotype was seen ten or more times. The chain uses TRBV12-3 or TRBV12-4 and TRBJ2-4, with D perhaps TRBD1 or TRBD2 (6 bases each). This CDR3 has 16 amino acids. V lost 5 bases, J lost 8 bases, and 22 bases lay in between. This CDR3 reads CASSPRGAGFRDIQYF. DNA of the CDR3: TGTGCCAGCAGTCCGAGGGGGGCGGGGTTTCGCGACATTCAGTACTTC.

V usage is TRBV19 and J usage is TRBJ2-3; the D gene is possibly TRBD1 (6 bases). V lost 5 bases and J lost 2, with 14 bases in between. Germline CDR1 reads LNHDA; CDR2 reads SQIVND (reference sequence). There are 15 residues in the CDR3. CDR3 sequence (DNA): TGTGCCAGTAGTGACCGGGACACCTACACAGATACGCAGTATTTT. Protein sequence: CASSDRDTYTDTQYF.

This clonotype was seen ten or more times. The chain couples TRBV3-1 to TRBJ2-6; D unresolved. The CDR3 length is 15 residues. Between the trimmed V and J ends, which lost 4 bases and 0 bases, there was a span of 7 bases. Germline V gene data show CDR1 as LGHDT and CDR2 as YNNKEL (reference sequence). Written as DNA, the CDR3 is TGTGCCAGCAGCCCTCGGAGCTCTGGGGCCAACGTCCTGACTTTC. Translated, it gives CASSPRSSGANVLTF.

The chain employs TRBV14 and TRBJ2-5, with D perhaps being TRBD1 or TRBD2 (5 bases each). Germline values: CDR1 SGHDN, CDR2 FVKESK. The length of the CDR3 is 15 residues. With 0 bases removed from V and 2 bases from J, the gap between germline ends came to 10 bases. The CDR3 spells CASSQDNRRQETQYF. DNA for the CDR3: TGTGCCAGCAGCCAAGATAACAGGAGGCAAGAGACCCAGTACTTC.

This clonotype was recorded many times. The chain couples TRBV7-9 to TRBJ2-1; D perhaps matches TRBD2 (6 bases). Germline-derived CDR1 and CDR2 are SEHNR and FQNEAQ (reference sequence). Trimming took off 5 bases at V and 3 bases at J, with 11 bases between the two ends. The CDR3 loop spans 14 amino acids. The CDR3 sequence: CASSPLASYNEQFF. The CDR3 region has the DNA TGTGCCAGCAGCCCCCTAGCGAGCTACAATGAGCAGTTCTTC.

The V call is TRBV28, the J call TRBJ2-7; 11 bases fit TRBD1. Germline values: CDR1 MDHEN, CDR2 SYDVKM. This CDR3 region has 19 residues. J gave up 0 bases and V 4 bases, and 14 bases lay outside the gene matches. The chain's CDR3 is CASSSLGTGGRYVSYEQYF. DNA for the CDR3: TGTGCCAGCAGTTCTCTCGGGACAGGGGGAAGGTATGTCTCCTACGAGCAGTACTTC.

This clonotype was seen repeatedly, ten times or more. The chain is built from TRBV4-1 and TRBJ2-1; weak D call: TRBD1 (6 bases). The V gene lost 1 base and the J gene lost 9 bases, with 13 bases spanning the gap. This CDR3 has 14 residues. Germline CDR1 MGHRA, CDR2 YSYEKL. The CDR3: CASSQGEDRIEQFF. CDR3 DNA sequence: TGCGCCAGCAGCCAAGGAGAAGACAGGATTGAGCAGTTCTTC.

This clonotype turned up a few times. This may be a read error, as it is one base from a much larger clone. The chain is built from TRBV20-1 and TRBJ2-3; 7 bases align to TRBD2. In germline, CDR1 is DFQATT, CDR2 SNEGSKA (reference sequence). The CDR3 runs to 18 residues. The CDR3 here is CSARAPTLAAVSTGTQYF. As DNA, the CDR3 is TGCAGTGCTAGAGCCCCTACCCTAGCGGCAGTTAGCACAGGTACGCAGTATTTT.

This clonotype occurred many times. The gene calls are TRBV14 and TRBJ2-4; weak D call: TRBD1 (5 bases). Germline CDR1 and CDR2: SGHDN and FVKESK. Trimming took 0 bases from V and 2 from J, leaving 11 bases between them. This CDR3 region has 16 residues. CDR3 nucleotide sequence: TGTGCCAGCAGCCAAGATGGCAGGGCGACCAAAAACATTCAGTACTTC. As protein: CASSQDGRATKNIQYF.

This clonotype was recorded many times. The CDR3 DNA reads TGTGCCACCAGTTCTAGACCGGGACTAGCTAACAATGAGCAGTTCTTC. Its protein product is CATSSRPGLANNEQFF. V gene TRBV24-1 combines with J gene TRBJ2-1, with 9 bases that match TRBD2. The CDR3 contains 16 residues. CDR1 KGHDR and CDR2 SFDVKD come from the germline V gene. J was trimmed by 5 bases and V by 6 bases; bases with no gene match: 10.

The chain has TRBV28 and TRBJ1-5; tentatively, D is TRBD1 (5 bases). V was trimmed by 1 base and J by 9 bases, leaving 13 bases between them. The germline V gene has CDR1 MDHEN and CDR2 SYDVKM. The CDR3 sequence is 14 residues long. The CDR3 DNA reads as TGTGCCAGCAGTTTATATCAGGGTGATGGGCCCCAGCATTTT. It translates to CASSLYQGDGPQHF.

This clonotype has just a few counts. A read error is possible here, since a much larger clone lies one base away. This chain links TRBV7-2 with TRBJ2-3; maybe TRBD2 (6 bases). The V gene's germline CDR1 is SGHTA and CDR2 FQGNSA. The CDR3 consists of 16 residues. CDR3 bases: TGTGCCAGCAGCATCAATAGCGGAACTAGCACAGATACGCGGTATTTT. Translating gives CASSINSGTSTDTRYF.

With regard to this clonotype: A much larger clone lies one base from this, so it may be a read error. CDR3: CASSDTGMGYEQFF. The CDR3 DNA reads as TGCGCCAGCAGTGATACGGGAATGGGGTACGAGCAGTTCTTC. This rearrangement joins TRBV10-2 to TRBJ2-1, with TRBD2 as a possible D gene (5 bases). The CDR3 is 14 residues long. V was clipped by 3 bases and J by 10 bases, with 16 bases between them. From germline, CDR1 is WSHSY and CDR2 SAAADI.

Ten or more counts support this clonotype. The chain combines TRBV28 with TRBJ2-1; 16 bases align to TRBD2. CDR3 length: 19 residues. Per the germline V gene, CDR1 is MDHEN and CDR2 is SYDVKM. The V gene end was trimmed by 2 bases and the J gene end by 2 bases; junction bases not matched to a gene: 6. CDR3 sequence (DNA): TGTGCCAGCAGTTTACTGGGACTAGCGGGAGGGCGGGCCTACAATGAGCAGTTCTTC. It specifies CASSLLGLAGGRAYNEQFF.

In its sample, this clonotype was seen many times. The gene calls are TRBV29-1 and TRBJ1-6, with 9 nucleotides matching TRBD1. Unmatched junction bases numbered 7, after V lost 7 bases and J lost 9 bases. The CDR3 consists of 13 residues. The germline gives CDR1 SQVTM, CDR2 ANQGSEA. The CDR3 bases are TGCAGCGCTGCGACAGGGGGATTTTCACCCCTCCACTTT. As protein: CSAATGGFSPLHF.

The rearrangement uses TRBV29-1 and TRBJ2-7; 12 bases align to TRBD2. CDR3 size: 16 residues. Germline V gene sequence: CDR1 SQVTM, CDR2 ANQGSEA. Germline trimming cut 6 bases from V and 3 bases from J; bases unmatched to any gene: 12. The CDR3 protein is CSVCLIGTSGLYEQYF. Written as DNA, the CDR3 is TGCAGCGTCTGTTTGATCGGGACTAGCGGGCTCTACGAGCAGTACTTC.

This clonotype was seen ten or more times. The chain combines TRBV7-9 with TRBJ2-2, with 13 nucleotides matching TRBD2. Trimming took 4 bases from V and 15 from J; bases not matched to a gene: 8. The V gene's germline CDR1 is SEHNR and CDR2 FQNEAQ (reference sequence). The CDR3 is 14 amino acids. Here the CDR3 DNA reads TGTGCCAGCAGCTCGACTAGCGGGGGGCCGTGGTTGTTTTTT. Its translation is CASSSTSGGPWLFF.

The chain has TRBV5-6 and TRBJ2-4; 9 bases match TRBD1. Trimming removed 4 bases from V and 6 bases from J; junction bases left unmatched: 5. The germline V gene encodes CDR1 SGHDT and CDR2 YYEEEE. CDR3 size: 14 residues. CDR3 sequence reads: CASSRDREGNIQYF. The CDR3 DNA sequence: TGTGCCAGCAGCCGGGACAGGGAGGGAAACATTCAGTACTTC.

This clonotype was observed at least ten times. The V call is TRBV28, the J call TRBJ1-2, with TRBD1 identical over 7 bases. The length of the CDR3 is 14 residues. Trimming cost V 3 bases and J 5 bases; bases outside gene matches: 6. Germline CDR1 reads MDHEN; CDR2 reads SYDVKM. The CDR3 is CASSFYRGPYGYTF. Written as DNA, the CDR3 is TGTGCCAGCAGTTTCTACAGGGGCCCATATGGCTACACCTTC.

This clonotype was picked up many times. This chain joins TRBV6-2 or TRBV6-3 and TRBJ1-5; D is uncertain. V was pared by 8 bases and J by 6 bases, with 11 bases between. The germline CDR1 and CDR2 sequences are MNHEY and SVGEGT. The CDR3 has 12 residues. CDR3 DNA sequence: TGTGCCAGCGCCATTGAGGGTCAGCCCCAGCATTTT. It specifies CASAIEGQPQHF.

This chain connects TRBV18 to TRBJ1-4, with TRBD1 identical over 8 bases. This CDR3 has 14 residues. The junction had 4 bases not matched to a gene; V was cut back by 3 bases and J by 7 bases. Germline CDR1 reads KGHSH; CDR2 reads LQKENI. The CDR3 protein is CASSPGTGGEKLFF. CDR3 nucleotides: TGTGCCAGCTCACCCGGGACAGGAGGTGAAAAACTGTTTTTT.

This chain links TRBV6-1 with TRBJ1-2, with no clear D. This CDR3 is built from 15 residues. CDR1 is MNHNS, CDR2 SASEGT, per germline. V lost 6 bases and J 2 bases, leaving 16 bases between the germline ends. The CDR3 protein is CASSRRQDSNYGYTF. In DNA form, the CDR3 reads TGTGCCAGCAGCCGAAGACAAGACTCGAACTATGGCTACACCTTC.

The J gene is TRBJ2-3, the V gene TRBV7-8; D perhaps matches TRBD2 (5 bases). V was shortened by 5 bases and J by 4 bases, with 16 bases between the two germline ends. Germline V lookup: CDR1 SGHVS, CDR2 FQNEAQ. CDR3 length: 15 amino acids. DNA for the CDR3: TGTGCCAGCAGCCTGAGAGGGTATGGCGCAGATACGCAGTATTTT. Translating it yields CASSLRGYGADTQYF.

Points on this clonotype: One base away lies a much larger clone, so this may be a sequencing read error. This chain links TRBV7-2 with TRBJ1-4, with a tentative D call TRBD1 (5 bases). This CDR3 comprises 15 residues. Germline V gives CDR1 SGHTA, CDR2 FQGNSA. CDR3 nucleotide sequence: TGTGCCAGCAGTCGTACTCTGGGGGTTAATGGAAAACTGTTTTTT. Its protein product is CASSRTLGVNGKLFF.

This clonotype was seen ten or more times. J is TRBJ2-5 and V is TRBV2; 8 positions match TRBD2. Germline values: CDR1 SNHLY, CDR2 FYNNEI. Trimming cost V 4 bases and J 5 bases; bases outside gene matches: 0. The CDR3 has 12 residues. The DNA of the CDR3 is TGTGCCAGCAGTGCGGGGGGGGAGACCCAGTACTTC. It translates to CASSAGGETQYF.

This clonotype was seen repeatedly, ten times or more. The chain uses TRBV20-1 and TRBJ2-7; 10 positions agree with TRBD1. The CDR3 is 14 residues long. The germline CDR1 and CDR2 sequences are DFQATT and SNEGSKA (reference sequence). After removal of 6 bases from V and 6 bases from J, the junction contained 11 bases not matched to a gene. The CDR3 DNA is TGCAGTGCCCTTGGCCGGACAGGGGGGGGCGAGCAGTACTTC. Residues: CSALGRTGGGEQYF.

This clonotype was seen repeatedly, ten times or more. J is TRBJ2-3 and V is TRBV20-1; tentative D call: TRBD1 (5 bases). V shed 3 bases and J shed 1 base, with 5 bases lying between them. Germline-derived CDR1 and CDR2 are DFQATT and SNEGSKA (reference sequence). The CDR3 contains 12 residues. CDR3 sequence: CSARTGTDTQYF. CDR3 nucleotides: TGCAGTGCTAGGACAGGCACAGATACGCAGTATTTT.